This T cell receptor beta chain was captured in a study of neurological immune-mediated disorders. Regarding the study as a whole: None of the CDR3 amino acid sequences of expanded clones were shared across subjects, and this suggested private repertoires in all groups.

cDNA synthesis was performed by 5'RACE with 10-nucleotide random UMIs. From 15-18 subjects, over 180 million TCR-beta sequences were obtained in each sequencing run. Using its own MiXCR run on the 5' RACE reads, TCRdb lists one record per CDR3 protein. The sample has approximately 23,000 distinct CDR3 sequences; roughly a tenth are singletons. Germline CDR1 reads SQVTM; CDR2 reads ANQGSEA. Trimming stripped 3 bases from V and 6 bases from J, with 10 bases between. This CDR3 spans 12 amino acids. The unsorted libraries were made from 2 million PBMCs kept at -80 C. This clonotype was recorded at least ten times. Its cognate antigen is unknown.

This rearrangement joins TRBV29-1 to TRBJ2-3, with unresolved D. The material sequenced was PBMCs. The receptor was isolated from a woman aged 55 to 70 with HTLV-1-associated myelopathy (HAM/TSP). Written as DNA, the CDR3 is TGCAGCGTTGAGGAGCCCAGGGATACGCAGTATTTT. This sequence encodes CSVEEPRDTQYF.